The 6 T cell receptor beta chains listed next were all sequenced from one sample in a study of T-cell memory formation after mild COVID-19. Each CDR3 protein is one row after TCRdb ran MiXCR on the 5' RACE reads. Among around 300,000 distinct CDR3 sequences, roughly 15% were seen once, and the ten largest hold around a fifth. The sequenced sample consisted of PBMCs or a T cell subset sorted from them (not recorded which). The receptors were sampled from a young man who had mild COVID-19 (a few samples of this study predate the infection). Cell type and time point are not known.

The rearrangement uses TRBV19 and TRBJ2-7; 7 bases are shared with TRBD2. The CDR3 consists of 15 residues. V lost 6 bases and J lost 0; bases outside the gene matches: 8. Germline V gene data show CDR1 as LNHDA and CDR2 as SQIVND (reference sequence). The CDR3 DNA reads TGTGCCAGTAGGGCGAAGGGACTAAACTCCTACGAGCAGTACTTC. Translation gives CASRAKGLNSYEQYF.

The V call is TRBV7-9, the J call TRBJ2-7; no firm D call. This CDR3 contains 14 residues. The V end was cut by 1 base, the J end by 4 bases, with 11 bases between. The germline gives CDR1 SEHNR, CDR2 FQNEAQ (reference sequence). The CDR3 region has the DNA TGTGCCAGCAGCTTAGTAGAACAGCGATACGAGCAGTACTTC. Translating it yields CASSLVEQRYEQYF. The full variable domain, rest sourced from reference TRBV7-9 and TRBJ2-7, is DTGVSQNPRHKITKRGQNVTFRCDPISEHNRLYWYRQTLGQGPEFLTYFQNEAQLEKSRLLSDRFSAERPKGSFSTLEIQRTEQGDSAMYLCASSLVEQRYEQYFGPGTRLTVT.

The CDR3 DNA sequence: TGTGCCATCATGCAGGGGGAGACCCAGTACTTC. It specifies CAIMQGETQYF. The chain employs TRBV10-3 and TRBJ2-5, with a tentative D call TRBD1 (6 bases). The CDR3 runs 11 residues. Germline V lookup: CDR1 ENHRY, CDR2 SYGVKD. V was cut by 7 bases and J by 5 bases, with 8 bases left in between.

V and J are TRBV6-2 or TRBV6-3 and TRBJ1-4; D ambiguous. The CDR3 has 13 amino acids. The germline V gene has CDR1 MNHEY and CDR2 SVGEGT. V was cut by 6 bases and J by 8 bases, with 13 bases left in between. The DNA for the CDR3 is TGTGCCAGCAGACTGAATAAGGACGAAAAACTGTTTTTT. Its protein is CASRLNKDEKLFF.

The rearrangement uses TRBV11-2 and TRBJ2-7, with 7 bases identical to TRBD1. J gave up 10 bases and V 5 bases, and 8 bases lay outside the gene matches. The CDR3 is made up of 12 amino acids. Germline assignment: CDR1 SGHAT and CDR2 FQNNGV. The CDR3 protein is CASSKGQRSQYF. CDR3 sequence (DNA): TGTGCCAGCAGCAAGGGACAGCGTTCTCAGTACTTC. Drawing the rest from reference TRBV11-2 and TRBJ2-7, the complete variable domain is EAGVAQSPRYKIIEKRQSVAFWCNPISGHATLYWYQQILGQGPKLLIQFQNNGVVDDSQLPKDRFSAERLKGVDSTLKIQPAKLEDSAVYLCASSKGQRSQYFGPGTRLTVT.

The rearrangement joins TRBV4-1 to TRBJ2-6; D is possibly TRBD2 (5 bases). This CDR3 region has 15 residues. V was shortened by 0 bases and J by 3 bases, with 6 bases between the two germline ends. Germline CDR1 is MGHRA and CDR2 is YSYEKL. This CDR3 reads CASSQDRGGANVLTF. CDR3 sequence (DNA): TGCGCCAGCAGCCAAGATCGGGGTGGGGCCAACGTCCTGACTTTC.